The 14 T cell receptor beta chains below come from one sample, sequenced in a study of blood T cell repertoires in COVID-19. Data came from immunoSEQ multiplex PCR; TCRdb stores just in-frame clones and leaves some out. The sample records fewer than 110,000 clones, around 87% being singletons. Sequencing was carried out using peripheral blood. Every receptor here comes from a woman aged 25 to 39 with acute or convalescent COVID-19.

The J gene is TRBJ2-1, the V gene TRBV29-1, with a tentative D call TRBD2 (6 bases). The CDR3 runs to 11 residues. Trimming took 4 bases from V and 7 from J, leaving 8 bases between them. Germline-derived CDR1 and CDR2 are SQVTM and ANQGSEA. CDR3 nucleotides: TGCAGCGTTGGACTAGTAAATGAGCAGTTCTTC. It codes for CSVGLVNEQFF.

This chain joins TRBV5-6 and TRBJ2-7; possible D gene TRBD1, 6 bases. The CDR3 covers 14 residues. With 0 bases removed from V and 4 bases from J, the gap between germline ends came to 11 bases. The germline V gene encodes CDR1 SGHDT and CDR2 YYEEEE. The CDR3 nucleotides are TGTGCCAGCAGCTTGGGCCAGGGGCAGTACGAGCAGTACTTC. This gives the protein CASSLGQGQYEQYF.

V and J are TRBV28 and TRBJ2-7; D perhaps matches TRBD2 (6 bases). Deletions cut 3 bases from V and 0 bases from J, with 9 bases between. The CDR3 consists of 14 residues. Germline lookup yields CDR1 MDHEN and CDR2 SYDVKM. CDR3 bases: TGTGCCAGCAGTTTCCGGGGGACCTCCTACGAGCAGTACTTC. It is translated as CASSFRGTSYEQYF.

The chain is built from TRBV5-1 and TRBJ2-1; D possibly corresponds to TRBD1 (5 bases). V was shortened by 0 bases and J by 2 bases, with 9 bases between the two germline ends. The germline V gene has CDR1 SGHRS and CDR2 YFSETQ. The CDR3 extends over 15 amino acids. The CDR3 DNA is TGCGCCAGCAGCTTGGGGGGCGCCACCTACAATGAGCAGTTCTTC. Protein sequence: CASSLGGATYNEQFF.

The chain carries TRBV6-5 and TRBJ1-2; 9 bases are a match to TRBD1. The CDR3 is 14 amino acids. Trimming at V came to 6 bases and at J to 4 bases, leaving 6 bases not matched to a gene. The germline gives CDR1 MNHEY, CDR2 SVGAGI. CDR3 in amino acids: CASRSSGQGYGYTF. For the CDR3, the DNA is TGTGCCAGCAGGAGCTCGGGACAGGGCTATGGCTACACCTTC.

The V call is TRBV30, the J call TRBJ1-1; D is possibly TRBD1 (5 bases). The CDR3 is made up of 13 amino acids. V was clipped by 0 bases and J by 1 base, with 6 bases between them. CDR1 GTSNPN and CDR2 SVGIG come from the germline V gene (reference sequence). The CDR3: CAWSVQENTEAFF. The DNA for the CDR3 is TGTGCCTGGAGTGTACAGGAGAACACTGAAGCTTTCTTT.

V and J are TRBV6-5 and TRBJ2-1, with 9 bases aligning to TRBD2. V was pared by 3 bases and J by 5 bases, with 5 bases of the junction left unmatched. The CDR3 is made up of 15 amino acids. CDR1 is MNHEY and CDR2 is SVGAGI in the germline V gene. The CDR3 here is CASSYLAGINNEQFF. The CDR3 bases are TGTGCCAGCAGTTATCTAGCGGGGATAAACAATGAGCAGTTCTTC.

The chain carries TRBV20-1 and TRBJ1-5; TRBD1 might be the D (5 bases). CDR1 and CDR2 (germline): DFQATT, SNEGSKA (reference sequence). Trimming stripped 3 bases from V and 2 bases from J, with 14 bases between. CDR3 length equals 15 residues. As DNA, the CDR3 is TGCAGTGCTAGTCCCGAGCAGGGCGGCAATCAGCCCCAGCATTTT. Protein product: CSASPEQGGNQPQHF.

This clone was detected a few times. V and J are TRBV6-6 and TRBJ1-1; D is undetermined. V was clipped by 7 bases and J by 4 bases, with 13 bases between them. Germline CDR1 is MNHNY and CDR2 is SVGAGI (reference sequence). This CDR3 has 13 amino acids. The CDR3 loop is CASTLKPSTEAFF. CDR3 DNA sequence: TGTGCCAGCACACTCAAGCCGTCCACTGAAGCTTTCTTT.

V gene TRBV11-1 combines with J gene TRBJ1-1; D gene ambiguous. CDR1 SGHAT and CDR2 FQDESV come from the germline V gene (reference sequence). The CDR3 has 14 amino acids. V lost 3 bases, J lost 5 bases, and 13 bases lay in between. CDR3 coding DNA: TGTGCCAGCAGCTTGGAAATAAGAGGAACTGAAGCTTTCTTT. Its protein is CASSLEIRGTEAFF.

In its sample, this clone was seen once. The chain uses TRBV12-3 or TRBV12-4 and TRBJ1-2; D unclear. V lost 8 bases, J lost 5 bases, and 9 bases lay in between. There are 11 residues in the CDR3. CDR3 in amino acids: CASGRSYGYTF. Written as DNA, the CDR3 is TGTGCCAGCGGTCGGAGTTATGGCTACACCTTC.

The chain carries TRBV3-1 (or the pseudogene TRBV3-2) and TRBJ1-6; TRBD1 is a possible D gene (6 bases). The germline gives CDR1 LGHDT, CDR2 YNNKEL (reference sequence). This CDR3 contains 15 residues. V lost 7 bases and J 7 bases, leaving 17 bases between the germline ends. As DNA, the CDR3 is TGTGCCAGCACCTCTCGACAGGTGCGCAATTCACCCCTCCACTTT. Protein product: CASTSRQVRNSPLHF.

The chain links TRBV6-4 to TRBJ2-7, with 12 nucleotides matching TRBD2. The germline V gene has CDR1 MRHNA and CDR2 SNTAGT. CDR3 length: 18 residues. Trimming removed 6 bases from V and 0 bases from J; junction bases left unmatched: 12. This CDR3 is CASSFGRRTSGISYEQYF. The CDR3 nucleotides read TGTGCCAGCAGCTTCGGTCGGCGGACTAGCGGGATCTCCTACGAGCAGTACTTC.

The chain carries TRBV19 and TRBJ1-4; D call uncertain. There are 15 residues in the CDR3. Germline assignment: CDR1 LNHDA and CDR2 SQIVND (reference sequence). V was pared by 5 bases and J by 8 bases, with 18 bases between. The CDR3, as DNA: TGTGCCAGTAGTTCGGGCCTAATAAGAGGGGAAAAACTGTTTTTT. This translates into CASSSGLIRGEKLFF.